This T cell receptor (beta chain) comes out of a study of cytomegalovirus exposure and HLA in healthy donors. To note about this clone: What it binds is unknown.

The PCR had 60 Vbeta and 13 Jbeta primers. Clones were sequenced by immunoSEQ multiplex PCR, and TCRdb holds only the in-frame ones, with some missing. The profile covers more than 150,000 clones, with 75% to 85% appearing a single time and around 1.2% taken by the ten largest. General study results and limits: There were reportedly fewer N-insertions in an Asian-associated ancestry cluster than the roughly 700-donor mean, in a later analysis. TCR beta V- and J-gene trimming was later associated with a missense DCLRE1C variant. Earlier analysis found most TCR beta V segments productive about 87% or about 30% of the time. Some V segments, TRBV6-2 and TRBV6-3 among them, were indistinguishable and were therefore excluded.

Trimming left V 9 bases short and J 4 bases short, with 22 bases between. This CDR3 comprises 15 residues. The germline V gene encodes CDR1 MNHEY and CDR2 SMNVEV (reference sequence). V gene TRBV27 combines with J gene TRBJ2-7; D uncertain. The sequencing sample was made of PBMCs. The sequence came from a girl aged 2-10 years in good health and CMV-seropositive. Here the CDR3 reads CASAERYRVGYEQYF. The CDR3 nucleotides read TGTGCCAGTGCGGAACGATACCGTGTGGGTTACGAGCAGTACTTC.